This T cell receptor beta chain emerged from a study of T cell responses to AZD1222 COVID-19 vaccine. About the study: Both about-4-week and about-12-week second-dose recipients were combined.

Of note for this clone: Antigen: not known.

Only in-frame clones appear in the TCRdb table, and some are missing; sequencing was by immunoSEQ multiplex PCR. This sample has about 160,000 clones, with 91% found just once. Points from the study as a whole: Close to half of all spike-specific TCRs reportedly target regions of the variants that are unmutated.

Germline V CDR1 and CDR2: ENHRY, SYGVKD. V was cut by 2 bases and J by 0 bases, with 9 bases left in between. CDR3 size: 15 residues. The J gene is TRBJ2-3, the V gene TRBV10-3; D may match TRBD1 or TRBD2 (5 bases each). The specimen comprised peripheral blood, sampled on day 0 of AZD1222 vaccination. The TCR was taken from an adult in good health. The CDR3 spells CAISEGGPSTDTQYF. DNA of the CDR3: TGTGCCATCAGTGAGGGGGGACCTAGCACAGATACGCAGTATTTT.